The rows below give T cell receptor beta chains drawn from one sample of a study of cytomegalovirus exposure and HLA in healthy donors. The table came from immunoSEQ multiplex PCR; TCRdb's copy has only in-frame clones and leaves some out. This sample has 250,000 to 350,000 clones; 86% occur once, and the top ten carry almost 4%. The sequenced sample consisted of PBMCs. These receptor sequences come from a man between 40 and 49 years old in good health and CMV-seropositive. The CDR3 runs from the conserved cysteine through the conserved F or W. D genes are given only for firm matches. Size is omitted from some rows. Given values are once, few, many or a class for expanded clones.

17,TRBD1,TRBV28,.,TRBJ1-2,CASSLQTGTEINYGYTF,TGTGCCAGCAGTTTACAAACCGGGACAGAGATAAACTATGGCTACACCTTC
15,TRBD1,TRBV2,.,TRBJ1-4,CASRGQGTTNEKLFF,TGTGCCAGCAGAGGACAGGGGACGACTAATGAAAAACTGTTTTTT
16,.,TRBV28,few,TRBJ2-6,CASAKSRASGANVLTF,TGTGCCAGCGCTAAGAGCAGGGCCTCTGGGGCCAACGTCCTGACTTTC
14,.,TRBV5-1,.,TRBJ2-7,CASSLRDKTYKQYF,TGCGCCAGCAGCTTAAGGGACAAGACCTACAAGCAGTACTTC
16,.,TRBV9,.,TRBJ1-3,CASSVAAASSGNTIYF,TGTGCCAGCAGCGTAGCGGCAGCGAGCTCTGGAAACACCATATATTTT
15,TRBD1,TRBV5-6,few,TRBJ2-1,CASSGSGQIYNEQFF,TGTGCCAGCAGCGGATCGGGACAGATCTACAATGAGCAGTTCTTC
16,TRBD1,TRBV5-1,.,TRBJ1-1,CASSLPGTGGSTEAFF,TGCGCCAGCAGCTTGCCCGGGACAGGGGGGAGCACTGAAGCTTTCTTT
15,.,TRBV6-5,.,TRBJ2-2,CASSAGRVRNGELFF,TGTGCCAGCAGTGCGGGACGGGTGCGTAACGGGGAGCTGTTTTTT
16,.,TRBV4-1,.,TRBJ2-7,CASSQSRTPGQEGLYF,TGCGCCAGCAGCCAATCCAGGACCCCCGGGCAGGAGGGTCTGTACTTC
14,.,TRBV19,few,TRBJ1-4,CASLDRSTNEKLFF,TGTGCCAGCCTGGACAGATCAACTAATGAAAAACTGTTTTTT
14,.,TRBV25-1,.,TRBJ1-5,CASSESFRGQPQHF,TGTGCCAGCAGTGAAAGCTTCAGGGGACAGCCCCAGCATTTT
13,.,TRBV29-1,.,TRBJ1-2,CSVAREVSHGYTF,TGCAGCGTTGCGCGGGAAGTGAGTCATGGCTACACCTTC
14,TRBD1,TRBV5-1,few,TRBJ1-4,CASSWTGWGEKLFF,TGCGCCAGCAGCTGGACAGGGTGGGGTGAAAAACTGTTTTTT
13,.,TRBV28,.,TRBJ1-4,CASGRAVEEKLFF,TGTGCCAGCGGGCGGGCAGTGGAAGAAAAACTGTTTTTT
15,TRBD2,TRBV5-1,.,TRBJ2-3,CASSPGGAASDTQYF,TGCGCCAGCAGCCCCGGGGGGGCGGCTTCAGATACGCAGTATTTT
15,TRBD1,TRBV29-1,.,TRBJ2-1,CSGHGGQRSYNEQFF,TGCAGCGGACATGGGGGACAGCGCTCCTACAATGAGCAGTTCTTC
15,.,TRBV12-1,.,TRBJ2-7,CASSCPSGQPYEQYF,TGTGCCAGCAGCTGTCCTAGCGGCCAACCCTACGAGCAGTACTTC
14,.,TRBV9,.,TRBJ2-5,CASSVATGQETQYF,TGTGCCAGCAGCGTAGCTACAGGGCAAGAGACCCAGTACTTC